This T cell receptor (beta chain) was identified in a study of T cells in Graves' hyperthyroidism and ophthalmopathy. Study-level findings and limits: It was a median around seven months before onset that the model predicted ophthalmopathy. Separation of ophthalmopathy from stable hyperthyroidism was achieved by a 13 V-J model.

Newly diagnosed patients aged 18 to 65 had hyperthyroidism of under 2 months' duration. Germline CDR1 reads KGHSH; CDR2 reads LQKENI. Between the trimmed V and J ends, which lost 3 bases and 5 bases, there was a span of 17 bases. This CDR3 contains 15 residues. The source material, RNA transcripts, was used to amplify TCR beta CDR3 regions. Primed by the HTBI set, a first-round RT-PCR was run on the TCR CDR3. TCRdb processed the multiplex PCR reads anew with MiXCR; each CDR3 protein has one entry. The table has around 560,000 distinct CDR3 sequences, roughly 17% seen once. This clonotype was detected only a few times. The antigen is unknown.

The TCR originated in a woman between 18 and 29 years old with Graves' hyperthyroidism. The rearrangement uses TRBV18 and TRBJ2-7, with D possibly being TRBD1 (6 bases). Material for sequencing was blood. CDR3 nucleotide sequence: TGTGCCAGCTCACCCGACCGGGACACACCCGACGAGCAGTACTTC. As protein: CASSPDRDTPDEQYF.